The clone carrying this T cell receptor beta chain has a handful of counts. As originally analysed: Estimated nucleated cell counts came from reference gene primer amplification. Repertoires were generated with immunoSEQ multiplex PCR, while TCRdb's copy carries only in-frame clones and drops some. The V and J calls and clone size were taken over from that table, and D and trimming were inferred from the DNA. Of approximately 250,000 clones listed, 84% are singletons. The data were obtained in a study of blood T cell repertoires in COVID-19. Study information: T cells, B-cell-depleted T cells, or PBMCs supplied cDNA or gDNA.

After removal of 6 bases from V and 4 bases from J, the junction contained 5 bases not matched to a gene. The CDR3 covers 14 residues. Germline V gene data show CDR1 as WSHSY and CDR2 as SAAADI. The chain links TRBV10-2 to TRBJ2-3, with 9 positions matching TRBD1. Material: peripheral blood. The sequence was collected from a man between 50 and 59 years old with acute or convalescent COVID-19. This CDR3 reads CASRGQGRADTQYF. The CDR3 DNA sequence: TGCGCCAGCAGGGGACAGGGTAGGGCAGATACGCAGTATTTT.